The source of this T cell receptor (beta chain) is a study of CD8 T cells in Susac syndrome. Reverse transcription used roughly 0.45 to 1 ug RNA and random hexamers. Across 54 Vbeta and 13 Jbeta, immunoSEQ multiplex PCR amplified TCR beta CDR3. Using its own MiXCR run on the immunoSEQ multiplex PCR reads, TCRdb lists one record per CDR3 protein. The sample has 130,000 or so distinct CDR3 sequences; about 95% are singletons. The authors carried out high-throughput sequencing of TCR beta. They applied it to CD8+ and CD4+ T cells obtained from blood. TEMRA cells were FACS-enriched, unlike CD8+ and CD4+ T cells, which were negatively isolated. This CDR3 has 15 amino acids. V lost 3 bases, J lost 3 bases, and 5 bases stayed unmatched. CDR1 and CDR2 (germline): KGHSH, LQKENI.

This sequence originates from a human donor with multiple sclerosis. The sample taken for sequencing was CD4+ T cells from PBMCs. The chain joins TRBV18 to TRBJ2-1; 7 bases are a match to TRBD2. The CDR3 protein is CASSPVAGNYNEQFF. As DNA, the CDR3 is TGTGCCAGCTCACCGGTAGCGGGCAACTACAATGAGCAGTTCTTC.